The 21 T cell receptor beta chains presented below share a single source sample, sequenced in a study of regulatory T cells in long-lasting Graves disease. Arm-PCR with iRepertoire HTBI primers amplified the CDR3 regions for these TCR beta libraries. TCRdb used MiXCR to reprocess the multiplex PCR reads, holding one entry per CDR3 protein. The sample shows some 600,000 distinct CDR3 sequences, around 16% of them seen only once. Specified time point: newly diagnosed GD, antithyroid drugs for less than 3 months. Extracted PBMC RNA gave rise to the TCR library. The data also belong to a second study, concerning T cells in Graves' hyperthyroidism and ophthalmopathy.

The sample in question was peripheral blood mononuclear cells (PBMCs), obtained at new diagnosis, from a patient treated with antithyroid drugs. The receptors shown here come from a young man with Graves disease.

V gene TRBV10-3 combines with J gene TRBJ1-4; D is possibly TRBD1 (6 bases). The CDR3 spans 15 residues. The V gene's germline CDR1 is ENHRY and CDR2 SYGVKD. V shed 9 bases and J shed 0 bases, with 14 bases lying between them. This CDR3 is CAISRGGPTNEKLFF. The DNA of the CDR3 is TGTGCCATAAGTCGGGGGGGCCCAACTAATGAAAAACTGTTTTTT.

This clonotype was observed a handful of times. V is TRBV20-1 and J is TRBJ2-7; D unclear. Between the trimmed V and J ends, which lost 6 bases and 2 bases, there was a span of 17 bases. Germline V gene lookup returns CDR1 DFQATT and CDR2 SNEGSKA (reference sequence). This CDR3 is 14 amino acids long. The CDR3 bases are TGCAGTGCCGGAGCGTCAGGAACCACCTACGAGCAGTACTTC. Translated: CSAGASGTTYEQYF.

The sample holds a few counts of this clonotype. This sequence joins TRBV20-1 and TRBJ2-1; D gene unclear. V lost 0 bases, J lost 2 bases, and 11 bases lay in between. From germline, CDR1 is DFQATT and CDR2 SNEGSKA (reference sequence). This CDR3 spans 15 amino acids. In DNA, the CDR3 is TGCAGTGCTAGAGATGCGGCGTCCCCCTACAATGAGCAGTTCTTC. It encodes CSARDAASPYNEQFF.

This clonotype has a count of ten or more. The chain couples TRBV11-2 to TRBJ2-7, with D tentatively TRBD1 (5 bases). Trimming pared 0 bases from V and 0 bases from J, leaving 9 bases between. Germline-derived CDR1 and CDR2 are SGHAT and FQNNGV. The CDR3 runs to 15 residues. Written as DNA, the CDR3 is TGTGCCAGCAGCTTAGAATGGGGCAGCTCCTACGAGCAGTACTTC. This sequence encodes CASSLEWGSSYEQYF.

This clonotype came up a few times. The J gene is TRBJ2-5, the V gene TRBV6-1; tentative D call: TRBD2 (6 bases). CDR1 MNHNS and CDR2 SASEGT come from the germline V gene. This CDR3 spans 14 amino acids. V gave up 5 bases and J gave up 2 bases, with 12 bases separating them. In DNA, the CDR3 is TGTGCCAGCAGTAGGCTGGGAGGACAAGAGACCCAGTACTTC. Its translation: CASSRLGGQETQYF.

This clonotype was recorded many times. The chain is built from TRBV30 and TRBJ2-1; a possible D gene is TRBD2 (5 bases). CDR1 and CDR2 (germline): GTSNPN, SVGIG (reference sequence). The length of the CDR3 is 12 residues. Trimming shortened V by 8 bases and J by 2 bases, and 10 bases separated the two germline ends. The CDR3 is CALGLPYNEQFF. The CDR3 DNA reads as TGTGCCCTTGGACTTCCCTACAATGAGCAGTTCTTC.

This clonotype was seen many times. Here the CDR3 reads CASSLDSADRVRVNEQFF. Written as DNA, the CDR3 is TGTGCCAGCAGCTTAGATAGCGCTGACAGGGTTAGGGTCAATGAGCAGTTCTTC. The rearrangement uses TRBV11-2 and TRBJ2-1; TRBD1 aligns across 7 bases. The CDR3 extends over 18 amino acids. Unmatched junction bases numbered 14, after V lost 0 bases and J lost 6 bases. CDR1 SGHAT and CDR2 FQNNGV come from the germline V gene. Supplemented by reference TRBV11-2 and TRBJ2-1, the full variable domain reads EAGVAQSPRYKIIEKRQSVAFWCNPISGHATLYWYQQILGQGPKLLIQFQNNGVVDDSQLPKDRFSAERLKGVDSTLKIQPAKLEDSAVYLCASSLDSADRVRVNEQFFGPGTRLTVL.

This clonotype was found a few times. The J gene is TRBJ2-7, the V gene TRBV29-1, with 8 bases lining up with TRBD1. The CDR3 spans 14 residues. The ends lost 0 bases at V and 2 bases at J; junction bases unmatched: 3. CDR1 SQVTM and CDR2 ANQGSEA come from the germline V gene. The CDR3 region has the DNA TGCAGCGTTGAAGAAGGGACAGGCCCCTACGAGCAGTACTTC. It codes for CSVEEGTGPYEQYF.

This clonotype has ten or more counts. The V and J genes are TRBV28 and TRBJ1-3; 9 bases are a match to TRBD1. CDR3 length: 17 amino acids. Trimming took 6 bases from V and 4 from J; bases not matched to a gene: 13. CDR1 is MDHEN, CDR2 SYDVKM, per germline. The CDR3 loop is CASRITGTGMIGNTIYF. CDR3 bases: TGTGCCAGCAGGATTACCGGGACAGGGATGATCGGAAACACCATATATTTT.

This clonotype occurred many times. The rearrangement joins TRBV7-3 to TRBJ2-1; 7 bases map to TRBD2. The DNA end is more similar to TRBJ2-5, so the J call may be wrong. In germline, CDR1 is SGHTA, CDR2 FQGTGA. This CDR3 comprises 15 residues. CDR3 bases: TGTGCCAGCAGCTTAGTCGCGGGAGCGGGCGAGACCCAGTACTTC. Protein: CASSLVAGAGETQYF.

In this sample, this clonotype turned up many times. This rearrangement joins TRBV2 to TRBJ2-1; 10 nucleotides align to TRBD2. The CDR3 length is 14 residues. CDR1 and CDR2 from the germline V gene are SNHLY and FYNNEI. The V gene end was trimmed by 5 bases and the J gene end by 8 bases; junction bases not matched to a gene: 6. CDR3 sequence reads: CASSLAGVVYEQFF. CDR3 bases: TGTGCCAGCAGTCTAGCGGGGGTAGTATATGAGCAGTTCTTC. Together with reference TRBV2 and TRBJ2-1, the CDR3 gives the full variable domain: EPEVTQTPSHQVTQMGQEVILRCVPISNHLYFYWYRQILGQKVEFLVSFYNNEISEKSEIFDDQFSVERPDGSNFTLKIRSTKLEDSAMYFCASSLAGVVYEQFFGPGTRLTVL.

This clonotype was found many times. The gene calls are TRBV3-1 and TRBJ2-3; 8 bases are a match to TRBD1. Germline V lookup: CDR1 LGHDT, CDR2 YNNKEL (reference sequence). The junction had 11 bases not matched to a gene; V was cut back by 0 bases and J by 6 bases. This CDR3 contains 17 residues. The chain's CDR3 is CASSQDGTGGLFDTQYF. The CDR3 DNA sequence: TGTGCCAGCAGCCAAGATGGGACAGGAGGTTTATTCGATACGCAGTATTTT.

The CDR3 spells CASSPRQGVTYEQYF. CDR3 in DNA: TGTGCCAGCAGCCCCCGACAGGGGGTGACCTACGAGCAGTACTTC. The chain recombines TRBV9 with TRBJ2-7; TRBD1 matches at 9 bases. The junction had 7 bases not matched to a gene; V was cut back by 4 bases and J by 2 bases. The germline V gene has CDR1 SGDLS and CDR2 YYNGEE. This CDR3 is built from 15 residues. The full variable domain, its missing parts supplied by reference TRBV9 and TRBJ2-7, is DSGVTQTPKHLITATGQRVTLRCSPRSGDLSVYWYQQSLDQGLQFLIQYYNGEERAKGNILERFSAQQFPDLHSELNLSSLELGDSALYFCASSPRQGVTYEQYFGPGTRLTVT.

This clonotype was counted many times. At one boundary the junction diverges from the germline segment, which might be a read error. The chain has TRBV5-1 and TRBJ2-2; 8 bases fit TRBD1. The CDR3 totals 15 residues. The germline V gene has CDR1 SGHRS and CDR2 YFSETQ. CDR3 sequence (DNA): TGTGCCAGCAGCTCGACAGGGGCGAACACCGGGGAGCTGTTTTTT. It encodes CASSSTGANTGELFF.

This clonotype was recorded only once. A far larger clone is a single base away, which makes a read error likely. The V gene is TRBV12-3 or TRBV12-4, the J gene TRBJ2-3, with TRBD2 matching 11 bases. The J call could be wrong; TRBJ2-1 is a better fit for the DNA end. The CDR3 covers 16 residues. The CDR3 reads CASSPLTSGRSSEQFF. CDR3 DNA sequence: TGTGCCAGCAGCCCCCTTACTAGCGGGAGATCAAGTGAGCAGTTCTTC.

The gene calls are TRBV7-2 and TRBJ1-6; 8 nucleotides agree with TRBD1. The germline gives CDR1 SGHTA, CDR2 FQGNSA. CDR3 length equals 14 residues. V trimming: 5 bases; J trimming: 9 bases; junction bases outside the gene matches: 6. The CDR3 loop is CASSPQGARSPLHF. In DNA, the CDR3 is TGTGCCAGCAGCCCGCAGGGGGCGCGTTCACCCCTCCACTTT.

This clonotype was seen only once. The J gene is TRBJ2-1, the V gene TRBV5-4; the match to TRBD1 covers 7 bases. The J segment lost 8 bases and the V segment lost 0 bases, leaving 5 bases of the junction unmatched. The CDR3 runs to 14 residues. Germline values: CDR1 SGHNT, CDR2 YYREEE (reference sequence). The CDR3 sequence is CASSLEAGTDEQFF. Here the CDR3 DNA reads TGTGCCAGCAGCTTGGAGGCAGGGACAGATGAGCAGTTCTTC.

In its sample, this clonotype was seen many times. The CDR3 is CASNLAVGLSYNEQFF. CDR3 DNA sequence: TGTGCCAGCAACCTAGCCGTGGGTCTCTCCTACAATGAGCAGTTCTTC. This rearrangement joins TRBV28 to TRBJ2-1, with a possible D match to TRBD2 (5 bases). V was pared by 7 bases and J by 0 bases, with 16 bases between. The CDR3 totals 16 residues. Germline lookup yields CDR1 MDHEN and CDR2 SYDVKM.

The chain links TRBV20-1 to TRBJ2-1; 9 bases map to TRBD1. The ends lost 2 bases at V and 3 bases at J; junction bases unmatched: 5. CDR3 size: 15 residues. Germline V gene lookup returns CDR1 DFQATT and CDR2 SNEGSKA (reference sequence). The CDR3 DNA follows: TGCAGTGCTAGACCCGGACAGGGGTTCTACAATGAGCAGTTCTTC. Translating it yields CSARPGQGFYNEQFF.

This clonotype was observed a handful of times. The V call is TRBV6-1, the J call TRBJ1-1; TRBD1 is a possible D gene (6 bases). The germline CDR1 and CDR2 sequences are MNHNS and SASEGT. The CDR3 sequence is 14 residues long. V lost 6 bases to trimming and J lost 5 bases, with 16 bases between them. CDR3 DNA sequence: TGTGCCAGCAGGGTATTGGGGGGGCGGACTGAAGCTTTCTTT. Translated, it gives CASRVLGGRTEAFF.

This clonotype was observed many times. The chain combines TRBV2 with TRBJ1-1; unclear D gene. V shed 3 bases and J shed 4 bases, with 15 bases lying between them. CDR1 is SNHLY, CDR2 FYNNEI, per germline. CDR3 length: 15 residues. CDR3 nucleotide sequence: TGTGCCAGCAGTGATGAGGTGGTCTCGGGCACTGAAGCTTTCTTT. Translated, it gives CASSDEVVSGTEAFF.